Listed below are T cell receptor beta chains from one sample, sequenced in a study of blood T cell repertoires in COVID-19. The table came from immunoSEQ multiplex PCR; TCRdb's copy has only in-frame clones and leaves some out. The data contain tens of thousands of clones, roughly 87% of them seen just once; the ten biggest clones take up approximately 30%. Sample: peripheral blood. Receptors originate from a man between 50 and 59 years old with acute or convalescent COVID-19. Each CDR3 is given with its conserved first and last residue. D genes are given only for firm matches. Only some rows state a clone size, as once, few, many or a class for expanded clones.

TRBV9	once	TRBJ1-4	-	TGTGCCAGCGATGTTACGGGGGAGGGTGAAAAACTGTTTTTT	CASDVTGEGEKLFF
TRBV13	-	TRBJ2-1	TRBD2	TGTGCCAGCAGCTTCCTTGCGGGGGTTGATGAGCAGTTCTTC	CASSFLAGVDEQFF
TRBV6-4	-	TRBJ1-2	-	TGTGCCAGCAGCCCACCGCGGCTCTATGGCTACACCTTC	CASSPPRLYGYTF
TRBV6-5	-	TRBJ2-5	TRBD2	TGTGCCAGCAGTTACGGCGGGGGGGTAAAAGAGACCCAGTACTTC	CASSYGGGVKETQYF
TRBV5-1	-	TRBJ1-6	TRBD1	TGCGCCAGCAGCCCTACCGACAGGGGGAGGTCACCCCTCCACTTT	CASSPTDRGRSPLHF
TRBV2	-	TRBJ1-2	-	TGTGCCAGCACTAAGGACAGCAATAACTATGGCTACACCTTC	CASTKDSNNYGYTF
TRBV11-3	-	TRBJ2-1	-	TGTGCCAGCAGCTTAGGTGGGGGGAGATACAATGAGCAGTTCTTC	CASSLGGGRYNEQFF
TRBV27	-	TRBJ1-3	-	TGTGCCAGCAGTAAGCTCTACAGCTCTGGAAACACCATATATTTT	CASSKLYSSGNTIYF
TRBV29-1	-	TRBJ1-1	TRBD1	TGCAGCGTAGCCAGGGGGCTTAACACTGAAGCTTTCTTT	CSVARGLNTEAFF
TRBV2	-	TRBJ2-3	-	TGTGCCAGCAGGTTACAGACCGTCTCACGAGATACGCAGTATTTT	CASRLQTVSRDTQYF
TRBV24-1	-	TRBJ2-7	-	TGTGCCACCAGTGATTTGCTTCTCAGTGTACCCCCCTACGAGCAGTACTTC	CATSDLLLSVPPYEQYF
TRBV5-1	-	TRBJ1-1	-	TGCGCCAGCAGCCCCGGGACAAAGAACACTGAAGCTTTCTTT	CASSPGTKNTEAFF
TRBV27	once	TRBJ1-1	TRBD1	TGTGCCAGCAGGACAGGGGTTCGGACTGAAGCTTTCTTT	CASRTGVRTEAFF
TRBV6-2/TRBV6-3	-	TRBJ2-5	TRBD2	TGTGCCAGCAGTCCCGGGGTAGCGGGGGGGTTAGAGACCCAGTACTTC	CASSPGVAGGLETQYF
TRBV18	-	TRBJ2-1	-	TGTGCCAGCTCACCACCGGACATCAACTCCTACAATGAGCAGTTCTTC	CASSPPDINSYNEQFF
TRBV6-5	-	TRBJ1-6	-	TGTGCCAGCAGTCAGAAAAGCTCCTATAATTCACCCCTCCACTTT	CASSQKSSYNSPLHF
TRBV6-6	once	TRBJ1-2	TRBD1	TGTGCCAGCAGGGCCACAGGGGAGATCGATGGCTACACCTTC	CASRATGEIDGYTF
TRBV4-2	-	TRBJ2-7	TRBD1	TGTGCCAGCAGCCAAGGAGGGGGCGACCACTACGAGCAGTACTTC	CASSQGGGDHYEQYF
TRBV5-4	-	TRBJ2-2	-	TGTGCCAGCACCTCCCAGGGGCCGGGCACCGGGGAGCTGTTTTTT	CASTSQGPGTGELFF
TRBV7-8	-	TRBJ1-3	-	TGTGCCAGCAGTTACTCAATCCTCTCTGGAAACACCATATATTTT	CASSYSILSGNTIYF
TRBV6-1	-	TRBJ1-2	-	TGTGCCAGCAGTGAGAATAGGGGTGGCTACACCTTC	CASSENRGGYTF
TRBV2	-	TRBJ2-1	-	TGTGCCAGCAGGCCCCTACAGGGCCGCTCCTACAATGAGCAGTTCTTC	CASRPLQGRSYNEQFF
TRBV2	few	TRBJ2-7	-	TGTGCCAGCAGTGAAGGGGGCAGGAATGTTAAGAGGATCAGGGCCGAGCAGTACTTC	CASSEGGRNVKRIRAEQYF
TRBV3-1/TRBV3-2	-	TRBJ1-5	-	TGTGCCAGCAGCCAAACCCGGGACAAATATCAGCCCCAGCATTTT	CASSQTRDKYQPQHF
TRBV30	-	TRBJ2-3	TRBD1	TGTGCCTGGACTCGACAGGGGAGCACAGATACGCAGTATTTT	CAWTRQGSTDTQYF
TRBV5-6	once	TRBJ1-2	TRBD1	TGTGCCAGCAACCGACAGGGGGCCTACACCTTC	CASNRQGAYTF
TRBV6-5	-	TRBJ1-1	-	TGTGCCAGCAGTTACAGGGCGGGGGCTGAAGCTTTCTTT	CASSYRAGAEAFF
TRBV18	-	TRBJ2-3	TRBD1	TGTGCCAGCTCACCGAGGGGACAGATCACAGATACGCAGTATTTT	CASSPRGQITDTQYF
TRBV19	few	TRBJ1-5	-	TGTGCCAGTAGTATACAGGATAGCAATCAGCCCCAGCATTTT	CASSIQDSNQPQHF
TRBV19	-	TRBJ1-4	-	TGTGCCACCGCACAGGGCCCTAATGAAAAACTGTTTTTT	CATAQGPNEKLFF
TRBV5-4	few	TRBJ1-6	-	TGTGCCAGCAGCTGGGGGCAGGGTTATAATTCACCCCTCCACTTT	CASSWGQGYNSPLHF
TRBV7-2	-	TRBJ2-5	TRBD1	TGTGCCAGCAGCAAAACGACAGGGGGCATGGGGACCCAGTACTTC	CASSKTTGGMGTQYF
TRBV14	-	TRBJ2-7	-	TGTGCCAGCAGCCAAGATGTATACAGATCCTACGAGCAGTACTTC	CASSQDVYRSYEQYF
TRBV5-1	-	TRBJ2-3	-	TGCGCCAGCAGGATAACAGGACACGGCACAGATACGCAGTATTTT	CASRITGHGTDTQYF
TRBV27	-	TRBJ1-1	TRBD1	TGTGCCAGCAGTTTTAGGACAGGGCGCTCTGAAGCTTTCTTT	CASSFRTGRSEAFF
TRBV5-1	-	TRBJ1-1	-	TGCGCCAGCAGCTCGGGACTCCCACAAGACACTGAAGCTTTCTTT	CASSSGLPQDTEAFF
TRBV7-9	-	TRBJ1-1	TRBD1	TGTGCCAGCAGCTTATCACAGGGGGTTAACACTGAAGCTTTCTTT	CASSLSQGVNTEAFF
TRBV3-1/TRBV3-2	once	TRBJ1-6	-	TGTGCCAGCAGCCAAGATCCCAGGGAGGCATCACCCCTCCACTTT	CASSQDPREASPLHF
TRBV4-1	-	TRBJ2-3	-	TGCGCCAGCAGCCAAGAACGCGGGTGGACAGATACGCAGTATTTT	CASSQERGWTDTQYF
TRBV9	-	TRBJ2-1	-	TGTGCCAGCAGCGTAGGGCTTTGGGACACAGCCTACAATGAGCAGTTCTTC	CASSVGLWDTAYNEQFF
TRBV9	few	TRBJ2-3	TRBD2	TGTGCCAGCAGCGTAGGCGCGGGGGGATTCACAGATACGCAGTATTTT	CASSVGAGGFTDTQYF
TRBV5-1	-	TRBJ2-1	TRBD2	TGCGCCAGCAGCTTAGGGCAGCGGGGGAATGAGCAGTTCTTC	CASSLGQRGNEQFF
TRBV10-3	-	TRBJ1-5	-	TGTGCCACCGACGACGGGAAAGATCAGCCCCAGCATTTT	CATDDGKDQPQHF
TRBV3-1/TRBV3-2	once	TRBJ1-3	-	TGTGCCAGCAGCCAAGGTGCGGGCTGGTTGGTTTATTTT	CASSQGAGWLVYF
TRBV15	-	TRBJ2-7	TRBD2	TGTGCCACCAGCAGAGATTATCTTTACACATACTTAGCGGGGACAACCTCCTACGAGCAGTACTTC	CATSRDYLYTYLAGTTSYEQYF
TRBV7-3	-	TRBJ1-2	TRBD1	TGTGCCAGCAGCTTACAGGGGACAGTCTATGGCTACACCTTC	CASSLQGTVYGYTF
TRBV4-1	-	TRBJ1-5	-	TGCGCCAGCAGCCAAGATGGGGGGGGACGCCTCGCGCCCCAGCATTTT	CASSQDGGGRLAPQHF
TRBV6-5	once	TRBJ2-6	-	TGTGCCAGCAGAGTGGGCCCTAATGAGGCCAACGTCCTGACTTTC	CASRVGPNEANVLTF
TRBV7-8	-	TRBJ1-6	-	TGTGCCAGCAGCTTAGTGAGCTTGGAGGGCTCCTATAATTCACCCCTCCACTTT	CASSLVSLEGSYNSPLHF